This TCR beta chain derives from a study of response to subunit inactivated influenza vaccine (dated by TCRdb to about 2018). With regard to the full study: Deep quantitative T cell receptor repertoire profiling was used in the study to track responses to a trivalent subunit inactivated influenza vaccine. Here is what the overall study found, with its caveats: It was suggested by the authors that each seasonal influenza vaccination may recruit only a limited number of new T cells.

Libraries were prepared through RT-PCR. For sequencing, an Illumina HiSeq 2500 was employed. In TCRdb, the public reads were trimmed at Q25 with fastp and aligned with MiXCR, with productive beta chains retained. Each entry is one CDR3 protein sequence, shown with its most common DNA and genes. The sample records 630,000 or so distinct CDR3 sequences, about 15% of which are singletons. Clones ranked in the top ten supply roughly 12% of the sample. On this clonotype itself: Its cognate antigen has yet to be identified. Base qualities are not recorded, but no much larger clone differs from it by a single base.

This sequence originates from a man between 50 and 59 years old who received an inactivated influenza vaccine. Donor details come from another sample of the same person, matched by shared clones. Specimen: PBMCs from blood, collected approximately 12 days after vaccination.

The CDR3 reads as follows: CASSPPMAGGLSEQFF. The bases are TGCGCCAGCAGCCCCCCCATGGCGGGGGGGCTAAGTGAGCAGTTCTTC. The chain is assembled from TRBV5-1 and TRBJ2-1, and 9 junctional nucleotides match TRBD2. The CDR3 sequence holds 16 residues, the cysteine and phenylalanine included. Only CDR3 DNA remains: 48 bases, in frame from the first base. Per the germline V gene, SGHRS is the CDR1 and YFSETQ is the CDR2. Trimmed from V: 4 bases; trimmed from J: 9 bases; junction bases lacking a gene match: 14.